This TCR beta chain derives from a study of Ad26.COV2.S vaccination and SARS-CoV-2 variants. Study-wide context: Trial arm assignment for the donor was COV1001 Ad26.COV2.S. Intramuscular Ad26.COV2.S at 5x10^10 or 1x10^11 viral particles.

Data came from immunoSEQ multiplex PCR; TCRdb stores just in-frame clones and leaves some out. The table includes roughly 500,000 clones, around 88% detected once. The germline CDR1 and CDR2 sequences are SGDLS and YYNGEE. The CDR3 loop spans 15 amino acids. The V segment lost 0 bases and the J segment 9 bases; nucleotides outside the gene matches: 9. Noted treatment: around 19 received Ad26.COV2.S at low or high dose, single or two shots; a few received placebo; per-sample allocation not given. The study sampled participants on day 63 after the first vaccine or placebo injection. A Boston adult aged 18-55 years was the donor.

This TCR came from a person between 18 and 60 years old who received the Ad26.COV2.S COVID-19 vaccine or a placebo. This chain joins TRBV9 and TRBJ2-1, with 7 bases that match TRBD2. The source was peripheral blood, collected in a trial of Ad26.COV2.S vaccine versus placebo. The CDR3 DNA sequence: TGTGCCAGCAGCGTAGCCGGGACTAAGGGCGGTGAGCAGTTCTTC. The encoded protein is CASSVAGTKGGEQFF.